The clone carrying this T cell receptor (beta chain) was counted many times. The antigen is undetermined. The read is 3 residues too short to cover the CDR3 end, so that end is filled in from the germline J gene. The entry originates in a study of T cell clonality in common variable immunodeficiency. Germline lookup yields CDR1 DFQATT and CDR2 SNEGSKA (reference sequence). The V gene lost 1 base and the J gene lost 5 bases, with 16 bases spanning the gap. This CDR3 region has 15 residues. Overall study results and limits: The cause of increased CVID clonality remains unclear without subpopulation sequencing. In common variable immunodeficiency, TCR beta chains reportedly carried fewer deletions and N-nucleotide insertions.

Patients had low serum IgG, IgA and/or IgM and specific antibody deficiency. Measured with immunoSEQ multiplex PCR; TCRdb has only the in-frame clones, and not every one. This table holds about 30,000 clones with no singletons; the top ten claim roughly 5.4%. The chain employs TRBV20-1 and TRBJ2-3, with a possible D match to TRBD1 (6 bases). Sequencing was performed on peripheral blood mononuclear cells. This receptor was taken from a human donor with common variable immunodeficiency. CDR3 DNA (partial): TGCAGTGCTAGAGTCCTGGACAGCCCGGGAGATACG. Translation gives CSARVLDSPGDT. The whole CDR3 region reads CSARVLDSPGDTQYF.